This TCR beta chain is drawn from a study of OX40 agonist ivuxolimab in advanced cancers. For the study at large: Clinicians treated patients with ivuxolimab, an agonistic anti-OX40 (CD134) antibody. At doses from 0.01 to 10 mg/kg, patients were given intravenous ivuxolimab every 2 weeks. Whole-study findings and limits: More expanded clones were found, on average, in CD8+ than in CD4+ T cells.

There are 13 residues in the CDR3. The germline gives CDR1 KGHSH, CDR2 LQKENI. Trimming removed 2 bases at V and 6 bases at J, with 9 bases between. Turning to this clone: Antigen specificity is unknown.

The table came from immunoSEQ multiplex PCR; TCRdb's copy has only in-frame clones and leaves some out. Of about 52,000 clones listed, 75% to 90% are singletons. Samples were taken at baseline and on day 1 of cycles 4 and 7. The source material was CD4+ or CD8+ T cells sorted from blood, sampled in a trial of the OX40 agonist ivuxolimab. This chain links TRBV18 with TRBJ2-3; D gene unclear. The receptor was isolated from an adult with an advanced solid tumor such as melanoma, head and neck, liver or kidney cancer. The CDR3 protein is CASSPNVQDTQYF. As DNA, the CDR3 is TGTGCCAGCTCACCAAACGTACAGGATACGCAGTATTTT.